The 23 T cell receptor beta chains below all came from one sample that was sequenced in a study of T cells expressing NK-cell markers. With the 5' RACE reads reprocessed, TCRdb shows one record per CDR3 protein and no DNA. Its table records 150,000 or so distinct CDR3 sequences. The sequencing input was blood T cells: a sorted CD56 or NKG2C T cell subset, CD4+ or CD8+ T cells, or bulk PBMC T cells (not recorded which). The source is a woman aged 18 to 75 in good health.

The chain links TRBV3-1 to TRBJ1-1; TCRdb indicates TRBD1, and absent DNA this call remains unverified. The CDR3 consists of 14 residues. Per germline, CDR1 LGHDT and CDR2 YNNKEL (reference sequence). The CDR3 protein is CASTWTGANTEAFF.

The chain recombines TRBV6-5 with TRBJ1-3. The germline CDR1 and CDR2 sequences are MNHEY and SVGAGI. The CDR3 is 16 amino acids. The CDR3 spells CASSYSLTTRGNTIYF.

The V gene is TRBV7-2, the J gene TRBJ1-2. Germline V gene lookup returns CDR1 SGHTA and CDR2 FQGNSA. The CDR3 consists of 14 residues. The chain's CDR3 is CASSLTHRRDGYTF. Combining the CDR3 with reference TRBV7-2 and TRBJ1-2 gives the whole variable domain GAGVSQSPSNKVTEKGKDVELRCDPISGHTALYWYRQSLGQGLEFLIYFQGNSAPDKSGLPSDRFSAERTGGSVSTLTIQRTQQEDSAVYLCASSLTHRRDGYTFGSGTRLTVV.

The V gene is TRBV5-1, the J gene TRBJ1-3; the D gene TCRdb calls, TRBD1, cannot be checked with no DNA. CDR3 length: 16 amino acids. Germline lookup yields CDR1 SGHRS and CDR2 YFSETQ. The CDR3 loop is CASSLVSAGDGNTIYF.

This chain joins TRBV7-2 and TRBJ2-1; TCRdb indicates TRBD1, and absent DNA this call remains unverified. CDR3 length: 13 residues. Germline CDR1 and CDR2: SGHTA and FQGNSA. CDR3 region: CASSYRQSGEQFF.

The V call is TRBV2, the J call TRBJ1-1. CDR1 is SNHLY, CDR2 FYNNEI, per germline. The CDR3 consists of 13 residues. The CDR3 loop is CASSVFKGTEAFF. The full variable domain, with the rest looked up from reference TRBV2 and TRBJ1-1, is EPEVTQTPSHQVTQMGQEVILRCVPISNHLYFYWYRQILGQKVEFLVSFYNNEISEKSEIFDDQFSVERPDGSNFTLKIRSTKLEDSAMYFCASSVFKGTEAFFGQGTRLTVV.

The chain carries TRBV20-1 and TRBJ1-4. Germline CDR1 and CDR2: DFQATT and SNEGSKA (reference sequence). This CDR3 region has 14 residues. The CDR3 protein is CSARDFRTNEKLFF.

V is TRBV12-3 or TRBV12-4 and J is TRBJ2-5; lacking DNA, the TRBD1 call made by TCRdb goes unchecked. CDR3 size: 15 residues. CDR3 in amino acids: CASSPRQGSRETQYF.

This chain joins TRBV10-3 and TRBJ1-5; the TRBD1 assignment by TCRdb is unverifiable without DNA. This CDR3 is 13 amino acids long. CDR1 is ENHRY, CDR2 SYGVKD, per germline. The CDR3 loop reads CAISQQEYQPQHF.

The chain links TRBV6-1 to TRBJ2-7; TCRdb's D call of TRBD1 is untestable without DNA. The CDR3 covers 14 residues. CDR1 is MNHNS, CDR2 SASEGT, per germline. This CDR3 is CASRRGTLSYEQYF.

V and J are TRBV20-1 and TRBJ1-6; TCRdb proposes TRBD1, but this gene call is untestable without DNA. From germline, CDR1 is DFQATT and CDR2 SNEGSKA (reference sequence). This CDR3 spans 14 amino acids. Here the CDR3 reads CSASSRALGSPLHF.

The CDR3 reads CASSPTQGRNTEAFF. V is TRBV5-1 and J is TRBJ1-1; TCRdb's D gene call, TRBD1, goes unchecked for lack of DNA. CDR1 and CDR2 (germline): SGHRS, YFSETQ. The CDR3 is made up of 15 amino acids.

The chain links TRBV11-1 to TRBJ2-5; TCRdb calls TRBD1, which cannot be checked without DNA. The CDR3 is made up of 18 amino acids. Germline V gene sequence: CDR1 SGHAT, CDR2 FQDESV (reference sequence). The CDR3 region is CASSLALWGADLQETQYF.

The chain combines TRBV5-1 with TRBJ2-3; there is no DNA to check the TCRdb D call of TRBD1. Germline CDR1 SGHRS, CDR2 YFSETQ. The CDR3 totals 14 residues. The CDR3: CASSMGGARDTQYF. The full variable domain, completed using reference TRBV5-1 and TRBJ2-3, is KAGVTQTPRYLIKTRGQQVTLSCSPISGHRSVSWYQQTPGQGLQFLFEYFSETQRNKGNFPGRFSGRQFSNSRSEMNVSTLELGDSALYLCASSMGGARDTQYFGPGTRLTVL.

V and J are TRBV5-1 and TRBJ1-1; the D call from TCRdb, TRBD1, cannot be confirmed without DNA. Germline CDR1 reads SGHRS; CDR2 reads YFSETQ. CDR3 length equals 15 residues. The CDR3 reads CASSQGRGQNTEAFF.

This chain links TRBV5-1 with TRBJ2-7; the TRBD2 assignment by TCRdb is unverifiable without DNA. There are 15 residues in the CDR3. The germline V gene encodes CDR1 SGHRS and CDR2 YFSETQ. CDR3 sequence: CASSEGTSPAYEQYF.

The J gene is TRBJ2-5, the V gene TRBV20-1. The germline CDR1 and CDR2 sequences are DFQATT and SNEGSKA (reference sequence). There are 13 residues in the CDR3. CDR3 sequence: CSVKPGHQETQYF.

This clonotype is medium-sized (0.01 to 0.1%) by frequency. The rearrangement joins TRBV12-3 or TRBV12-4 to TRBJ2-3; TCRdb gives TRBD2 as the D gene, but with no DNA this cannot be confirmed. The CDR3 is 14 residues long. CDR3 loop: CASSRTRDTDTQYF.

V is TRBV24-1 and J is TRBJ1-5. The CDR3 spans 18 residues. In germline, CDR1 is KGHDR, CDR2 SFDVKD. CDR3 protein: CATSLTGGEVGSNQPQHF.

V and J are TRBV11-2 and TRBJ2-3; TCRdb lists TRBD1, though no DNA is available to test this call. The CDR3 consists of 17 residues. The germline gives CDR1 SGHAT, CDR2 FQNNGV. CDR3: CASSLVWTIGGTDTQYF.

V gene TRBV7-9 combines with J gene TRBJ1-1; without DNA, the TCRdb call of TRBD1 cannot be checked. This CDR3 contains 14 residues. The germline gives CDR1 SEHNR, CDR2 FQNEAQ (reference sequence). The CDR3 is CATTTGGDHTEAFF.

The chain is built from TRBV5-1 and TRBJ2-7; with no DNA, the TCRdb D assignment of TRBD1 cannot be verified. The CDR3 is made up of 15 amino acids. CDR1 is SGHRS, CDR2 YFSETQ, per germline. CDR3 protein: CASSLAGQVSYEQYF.

V gene TRBV10-3 combines with J gene TRBJ1-3; the TCRdb D gene call, TRBD1, has no DNA to confirm it. CDR1 is ENHRY, CDR2 SYGVKD, per germline. This CDR3 spans 18 amino acids. The CDR3: CAIRPGQGMATTGNTIYF.